The next 9 T cell receptor beta chains were all read from a single sample in a study of PD-L1 blockade in urothelial cancer. Time point given: pretreatment peripheral blood. Here immunoSEQ multiplex PCR was the method, and the copy in TCRdb shows in-frame clones only, minus some. This repertoire shows 85,000 to 95,000 clones, roughly 90% found once; its top ten account for roughly 0.99%. Sequences were derived from PBMCs, sampled around atezolizumab (anti-PD-L1) treatment. The receptor source for this set is a woman older than 75 with urothelial cancer.

CDR3 sequence reads: CASSVGQNMNTEAFF. CDR3 in DNA: TGTGCCAGCAGCGTAGGGCAGAACATGAACACTGAAGCTTTCTTT. The rearrangement links TRBV9 to TRBJ1-1; D remains unclear. Deletions cut 0 bases from V and 0 bases from J, with 9 bases between. Germline CDR1 and CDR2: SGDLS and YYNGEE. This CDR3 comprises 15 residues.

This chain joins TRBV5-1 and TRBJ1-4, with a tentative D call TRBD1 (5 bases). The CDR3 is made up of 14 amino acids. Trimming cost V 3 bases and J 3 bases, with 9 bases left between them. CDR1 is SGHRS and CDR2 is YFSETQ in the germline V gene. The CDR3 DNA reads TGCGCCAGCAGCTCTGGACACCCTAATGAAAAACTGTTTTTT. Protein: CASSSGHPNEKLFF.

This chain uses TRBV6-1 with TRBJ1-1; D might be TRBD1 (6 bases). V gave up 4 bases and J gave up 3 bases, with 18 bases separating them. The CDR3 consists of 16 residues. Germline lookup yields CDR1 MNHNS and CDR2 SASEGT. The CDR3 DNA sequence: TGTGCCAGCAGTGGGTGGACAGCGGGGTCGGACACTGAAGCTTTCTTT. Translation: CASSGWTAGSDTEAFF.

J is TRBJ2-1 and V is TRBV4-1; 7 bases are a match to TRBD2. CDR3 length: 16 residues. The trim removed 4 bases at V and 5 bases at J, leaving 11 bases unmatched. Germline CDR1 reads MGHRA; CDR2 reads YSYEKL. CDR3 nucleotide sequence: TGCGCCAGCAGCCGCGTCATAGGGGACTACAACAATGAGCAGTTCTTC. Translation gives CASSRVIGDYNNEQFF.

The CDR3: CASSPPGQGQLGYGYTF. The DNA of the CDR3 is TGTGCCAGCAGTCCTCCGGGACAGGGGCAATTAGGCTATGGCTACACCTTC. The chain joins TRBV28 to TRBJ1-2, with TRBD1 matching 10 bases. The J segment lost 4 bases and the V segment lost 5 bases, leaving 13 bases of the junction unmatched. In germline, CDR1 is MDHEN, CDR2 SYDVKM. This CDR3 is 17 amino acids long.

The CDR3 coding sequence is TGTGCCTGGAGTGAGGGACATGGTTACTACACCTTC. Translation gives CAWSEGHGYYTF. This sequence joins TRBV30 and TRBJ1-2; D is perhaps TRBD1 (6 bases). Deletions cut 1 base from V and 10 bases from J, with 13 bases between. CDR1 and CDR2 (germline): GTSNPN, SVGIG (reference sequence). This CDR3 is 12 amino acids long.

This rearrangement joins TRBV11-2 to TRBJ2-7, with 12 bases lining up with TRBD2. The CDR3 is made up of 15 amino acids. Germline CDR1 SGHAT, CDR2 FQNNGV. The trim removed 7 bases at V and 3 bases at J, leaving 7 bases unmatched. The CDR3 spells CASTPLAGGDYEQYF. Written as DNA, the CDR3 is TGTGCCAGCACCCCTCTAGCGGGAGGGGACTACGAGCAGTACTTC.

The V call is TRBV5-5, the J call TRBJ2-2; 9 bases match TRBD1. V was pared by 0 bases and J by 1 base, with 7 bases of the junction left unmatched. CDR1 SGHKS and CDR2 YYEKEE come from the germline V gene (reference sequence). The CDR3 length is 18 residues. In DNA, the CDR3 is TGTGCCAGCAGCTTGGTTGGACAGGGGACCATGAACACCGGGGAGCTGTTTTTT. This gives the protein CASSLVGQGTMNTGELFF. Full variable domain (missing parts from reference TRBV5-5 and TRBJ2-2): DAGVTQSPTHLIKTRGQQVTLRCSPISGHKSVSWYQQVLGQGPQFIFQYYEKEERGRGNFPDRFSARQFPNYSSELNVNALLLGDSALYLCASSLVGQGTMNTGELFFGEGSRLTVL.

CDR3 region: CASSFTSGRPPYEQYF. CDR3 DNA: TGTGCCAGCAGTTTCACTAGCGGGAGGCCCCCCTACGAGCAGTACTTC. This chain connects TRBV6-5 to TRBJ2-7; 12 bases match TRBD2. Germline CDR1 MNHEY, CDR2 SVGAGI. The CDR3 consists of 16 residues. Trimming at V came to 4 bases and at J to 2 bases, leaving 6 bases not matched to a gene.